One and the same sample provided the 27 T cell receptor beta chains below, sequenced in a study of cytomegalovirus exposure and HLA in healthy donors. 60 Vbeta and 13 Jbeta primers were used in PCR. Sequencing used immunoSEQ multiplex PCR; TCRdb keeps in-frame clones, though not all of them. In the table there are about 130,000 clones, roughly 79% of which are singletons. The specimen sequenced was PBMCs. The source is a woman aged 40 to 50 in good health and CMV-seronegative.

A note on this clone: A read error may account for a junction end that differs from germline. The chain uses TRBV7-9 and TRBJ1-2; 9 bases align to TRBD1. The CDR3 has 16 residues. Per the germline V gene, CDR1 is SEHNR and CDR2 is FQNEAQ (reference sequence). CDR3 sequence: CSSSPNRGRDDYGYTF. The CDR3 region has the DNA TGTTCCAGCAGCCCCAACAGGGGGCGAGATGACTATGGCTACACCTTC.

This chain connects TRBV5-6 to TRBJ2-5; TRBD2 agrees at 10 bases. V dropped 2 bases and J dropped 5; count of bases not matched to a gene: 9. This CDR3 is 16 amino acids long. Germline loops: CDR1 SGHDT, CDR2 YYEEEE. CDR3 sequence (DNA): TGTGCCAGCAGCTTAGTCAGCGGGGGGGCCTTTGAGACCCAGTACTTC. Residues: CASSLVSGGAFETQYF.

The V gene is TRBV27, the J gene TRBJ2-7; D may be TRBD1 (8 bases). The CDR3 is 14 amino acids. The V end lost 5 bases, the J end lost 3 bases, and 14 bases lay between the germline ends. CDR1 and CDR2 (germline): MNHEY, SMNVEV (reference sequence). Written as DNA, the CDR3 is TGTGCCAGCAGTCAACAGGGGGGGAACTACGAGCAGTACTTC. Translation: CASSQQGGNYEQYF.

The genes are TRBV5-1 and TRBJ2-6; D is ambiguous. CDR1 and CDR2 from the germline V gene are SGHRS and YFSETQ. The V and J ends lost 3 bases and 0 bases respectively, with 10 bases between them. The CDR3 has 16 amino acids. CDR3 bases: TGCGCCAGCAGCTCCCCCGTTAGCTCTGGGGCCAACGTCCTGACTTTC. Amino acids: CASSSPVSSGANVLTF.

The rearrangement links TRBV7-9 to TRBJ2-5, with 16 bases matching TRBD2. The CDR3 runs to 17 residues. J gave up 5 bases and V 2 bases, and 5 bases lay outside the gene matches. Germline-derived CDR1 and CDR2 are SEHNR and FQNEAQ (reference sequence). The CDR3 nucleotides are TGTGCCAGCAGCTTATGGGGACTAGCGGGGGGGCTGGAGACCCAGTACTTC. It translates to CASSLWGLAGGLETQYF.

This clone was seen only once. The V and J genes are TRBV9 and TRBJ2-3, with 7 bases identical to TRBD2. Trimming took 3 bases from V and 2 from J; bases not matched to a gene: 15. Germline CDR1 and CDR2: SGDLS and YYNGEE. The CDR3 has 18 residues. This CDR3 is CASSDRPGLAAHTDTQYF. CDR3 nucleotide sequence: TGTGCCAGCAGCGATCGCCCGGGGCTAGCGGCCCACACAGATACGCAGTATTTT.

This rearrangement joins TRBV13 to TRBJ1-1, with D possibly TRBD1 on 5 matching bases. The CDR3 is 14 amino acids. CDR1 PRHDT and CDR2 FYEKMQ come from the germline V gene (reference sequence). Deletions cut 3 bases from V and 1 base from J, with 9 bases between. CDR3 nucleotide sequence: TGTGCCAGCAGCTTGGGCGGGGGGAACACTGAAGCTTTCTTT. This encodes CASSLGGGNTEAFF.

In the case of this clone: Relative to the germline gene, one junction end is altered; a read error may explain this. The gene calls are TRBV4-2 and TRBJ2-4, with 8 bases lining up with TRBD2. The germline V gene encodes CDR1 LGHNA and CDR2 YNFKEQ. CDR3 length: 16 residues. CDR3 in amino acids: CASSQERGAAKNSQYF. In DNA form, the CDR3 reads TGTGCCAGCAGCCAAGAGCGGGGGGCGGCCAAAAACAGTCAGTACTTC.

The CDR3 loop is CAGGRQSSTDTQYF. The CDR3 DNA reads TGTGCCGGGGGCCGGCAATCTAGCACAGATACGCAGTATTTT. The chain uses TRBV2 and TRBJ2-3; a possible D gene is TRBD1 (6 bases). Per germline, CDR1 SNHLY and CDR2 FYNNEI. CDR3 length: 14 residues. Trimming stripped 11 bases from V and 0 bases from J, with 15 bases between.

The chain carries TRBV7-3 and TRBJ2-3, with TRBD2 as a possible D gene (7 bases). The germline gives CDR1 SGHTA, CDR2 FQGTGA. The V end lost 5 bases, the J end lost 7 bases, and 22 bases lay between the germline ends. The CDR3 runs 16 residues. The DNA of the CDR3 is TGTGCCAGCAGCCACACGGCGGGGGCTGGGAGAAATACGCAGTATTTT. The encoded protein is CASSHTAGAGRNTQYF.

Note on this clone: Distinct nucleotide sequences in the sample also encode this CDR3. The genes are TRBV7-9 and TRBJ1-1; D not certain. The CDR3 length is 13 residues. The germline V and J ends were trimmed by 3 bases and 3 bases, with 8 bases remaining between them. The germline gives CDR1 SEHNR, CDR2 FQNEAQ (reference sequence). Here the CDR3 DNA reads TGTGCCAGCAGCTTTTCCGGGGACACTGAAGCTTTCTTT. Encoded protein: CASSFSGDTEAFF.

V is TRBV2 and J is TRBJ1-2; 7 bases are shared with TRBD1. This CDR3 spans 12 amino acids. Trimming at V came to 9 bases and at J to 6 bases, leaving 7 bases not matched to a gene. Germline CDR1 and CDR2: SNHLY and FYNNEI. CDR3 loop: CARSTGEDGYTF. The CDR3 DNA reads TGTGCCAGGTCAACAGGGGAGGATGGCTACACCTTC.

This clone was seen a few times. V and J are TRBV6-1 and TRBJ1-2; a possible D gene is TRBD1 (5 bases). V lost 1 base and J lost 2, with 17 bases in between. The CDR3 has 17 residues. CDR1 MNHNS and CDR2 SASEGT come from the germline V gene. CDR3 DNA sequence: TGTGCCAGCAGTGAAGACCAGGGACTTTTCCACAACTATGGCTACACCTTC. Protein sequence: CASSEDQGLFHNYGYTF.

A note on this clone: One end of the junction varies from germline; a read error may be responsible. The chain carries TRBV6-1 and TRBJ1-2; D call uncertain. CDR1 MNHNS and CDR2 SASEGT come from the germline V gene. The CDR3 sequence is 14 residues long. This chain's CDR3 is CACSERQTNYGYTF. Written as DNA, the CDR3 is TGTGCCTGCAGTGAGAGGCAGACTAACTATGGCTACACCTTC.

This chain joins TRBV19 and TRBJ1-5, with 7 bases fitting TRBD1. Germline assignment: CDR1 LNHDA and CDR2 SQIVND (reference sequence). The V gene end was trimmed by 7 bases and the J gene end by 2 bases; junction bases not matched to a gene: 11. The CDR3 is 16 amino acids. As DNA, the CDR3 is TGTGCCAGTACTCCCGTCCAGGGGGGAGGCAATCAGCCCCAGCATTTT. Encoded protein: CASTPVQGGGNQPQHF.

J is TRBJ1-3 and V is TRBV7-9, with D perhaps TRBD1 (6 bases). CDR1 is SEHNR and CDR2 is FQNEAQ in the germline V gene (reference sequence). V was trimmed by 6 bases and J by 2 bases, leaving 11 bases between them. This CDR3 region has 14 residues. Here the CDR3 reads CASRNRDAGNTIYF. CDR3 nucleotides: TGTGCCAGCAGGAACAGGGATGCTGGAAACACCATATATTTT.

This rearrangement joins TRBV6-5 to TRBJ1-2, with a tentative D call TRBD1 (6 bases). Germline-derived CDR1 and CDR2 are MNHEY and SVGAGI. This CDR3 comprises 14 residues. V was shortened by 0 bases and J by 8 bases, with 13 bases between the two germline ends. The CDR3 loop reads CASSYSYRDVGYTF. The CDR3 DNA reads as TGTGCCAGCAGTTACTCGTACAGGGACGTGGGCTACACCTTC.

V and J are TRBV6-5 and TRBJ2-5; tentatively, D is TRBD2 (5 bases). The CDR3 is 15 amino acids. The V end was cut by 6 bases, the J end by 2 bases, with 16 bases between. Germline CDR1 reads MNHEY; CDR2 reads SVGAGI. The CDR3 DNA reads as TGTGCCAGCAGCCCTGGGCTAGCCCATCAAGAGACCCAGTACTTC. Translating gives CASSPGLAHQETQYF.

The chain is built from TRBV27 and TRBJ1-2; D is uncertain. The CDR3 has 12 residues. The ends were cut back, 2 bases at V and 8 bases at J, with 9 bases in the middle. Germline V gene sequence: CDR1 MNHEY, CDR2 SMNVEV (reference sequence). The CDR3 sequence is CASSLAGEGYTF. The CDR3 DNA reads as TGTGCCAGCAGTTTAGCTGGTGAGGGCTACACCTTC.

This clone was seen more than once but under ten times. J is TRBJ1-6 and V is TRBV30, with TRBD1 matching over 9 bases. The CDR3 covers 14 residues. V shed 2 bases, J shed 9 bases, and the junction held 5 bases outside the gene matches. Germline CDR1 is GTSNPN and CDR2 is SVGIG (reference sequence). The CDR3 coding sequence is TGTGCCTGGAGTTATGGGGACAGGGCTTCACCCCTCCACTTT. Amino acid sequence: CAWSYGDRASPLHF.

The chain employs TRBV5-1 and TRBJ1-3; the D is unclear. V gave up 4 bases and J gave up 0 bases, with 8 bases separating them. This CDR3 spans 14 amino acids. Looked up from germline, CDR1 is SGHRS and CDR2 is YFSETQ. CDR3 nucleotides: TGCGCCAGCAGCGCCACAGTCTCTGGAAACACCATATATTTT. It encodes CASSATVSGNTIYF. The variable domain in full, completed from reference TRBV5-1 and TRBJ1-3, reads KAGVTQTPRYLIKTRGQQVTLSCSPISGHRSVSWYQQTPGQGLQFLFEYFSETQRNKGNFPGRFSGRQFSNSRSEMNVSTLELGDSALYLCASSATVSGNTIYFGEGSWLTVV.

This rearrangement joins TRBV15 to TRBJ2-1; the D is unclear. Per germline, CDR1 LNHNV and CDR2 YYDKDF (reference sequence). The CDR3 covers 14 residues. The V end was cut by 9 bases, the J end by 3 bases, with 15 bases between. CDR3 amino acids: CATKPMRNYNEQFF. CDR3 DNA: TGTGCCACTAAACCAATGCGGAACTACAATGAGCAGTTCTTC.

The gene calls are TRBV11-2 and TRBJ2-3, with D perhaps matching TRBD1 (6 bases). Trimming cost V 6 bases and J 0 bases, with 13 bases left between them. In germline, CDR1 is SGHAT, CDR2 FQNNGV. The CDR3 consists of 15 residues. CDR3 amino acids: CASRQTGISTDTQYF. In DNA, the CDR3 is TGTGCCAGCAGGCAGACAGGAATTAGCACAGATACGCAGTATTTT.

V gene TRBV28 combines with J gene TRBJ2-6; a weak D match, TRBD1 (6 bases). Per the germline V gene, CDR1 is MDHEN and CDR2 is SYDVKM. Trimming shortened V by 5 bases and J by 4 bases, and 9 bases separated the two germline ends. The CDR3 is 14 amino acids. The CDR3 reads CASSPGDGANVLTF. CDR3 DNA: TGTGCCAGCAGTCCAGGGGACGGGGCCAACGTCCTGACTTTC.

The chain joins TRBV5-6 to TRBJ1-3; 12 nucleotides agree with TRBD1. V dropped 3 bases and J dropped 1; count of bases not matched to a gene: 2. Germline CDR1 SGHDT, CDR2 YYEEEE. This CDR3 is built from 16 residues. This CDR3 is CASSWDRGLSGNTIYF. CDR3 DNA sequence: TGTGCCAGCAGCTGGGACAGGGGGCTTTCTGGAAACACCATATATTTT.

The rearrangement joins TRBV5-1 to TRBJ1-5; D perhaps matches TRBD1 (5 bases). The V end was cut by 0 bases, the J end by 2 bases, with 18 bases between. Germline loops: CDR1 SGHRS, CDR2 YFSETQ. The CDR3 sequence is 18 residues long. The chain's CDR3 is CASSLAFLGAGGNQPQHF. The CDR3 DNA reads TGCGCCAGCAGCTTGGCCTTTTTAGGGGCCGGCGGCAATCAGCCCCAGCATTTT.

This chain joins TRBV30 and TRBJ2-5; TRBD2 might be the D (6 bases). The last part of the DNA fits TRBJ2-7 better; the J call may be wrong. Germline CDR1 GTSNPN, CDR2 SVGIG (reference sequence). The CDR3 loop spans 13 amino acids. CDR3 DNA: TGTGCCTGGACCAAGCGGGTCTCCTACGAGCAGTACTTC. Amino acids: CAWTKRVSYEQYF.